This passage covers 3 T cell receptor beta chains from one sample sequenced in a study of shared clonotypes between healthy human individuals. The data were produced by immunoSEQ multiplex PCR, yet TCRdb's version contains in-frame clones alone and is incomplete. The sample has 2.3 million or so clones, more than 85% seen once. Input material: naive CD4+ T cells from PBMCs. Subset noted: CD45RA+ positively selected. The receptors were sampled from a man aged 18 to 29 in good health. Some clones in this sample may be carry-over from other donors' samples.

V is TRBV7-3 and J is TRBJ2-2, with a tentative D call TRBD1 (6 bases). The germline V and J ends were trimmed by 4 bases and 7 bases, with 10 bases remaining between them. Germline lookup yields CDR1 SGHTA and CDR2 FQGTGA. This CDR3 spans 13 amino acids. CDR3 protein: CASSSRGSGELFF. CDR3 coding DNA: TGTGCCAGCAGCTCGAGGGGGAGCGGGGAGCTGTTTTTT.

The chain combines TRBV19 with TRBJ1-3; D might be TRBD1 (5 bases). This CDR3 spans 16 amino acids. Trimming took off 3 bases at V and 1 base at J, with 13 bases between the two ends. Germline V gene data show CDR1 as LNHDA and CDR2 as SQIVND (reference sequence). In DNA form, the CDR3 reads TGTGCCAGTAGTATCGGCAGGGATCCTTCTGGAAACACCATATATTTT. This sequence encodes CASSIGRDPSGNTIYF.

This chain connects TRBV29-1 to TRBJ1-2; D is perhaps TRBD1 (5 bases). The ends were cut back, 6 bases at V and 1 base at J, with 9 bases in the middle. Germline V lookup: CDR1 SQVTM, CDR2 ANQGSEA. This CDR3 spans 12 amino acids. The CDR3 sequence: CSVLQGNYGYTF. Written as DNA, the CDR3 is TGCAGCGTACTTCAGGGTAACTATGGCTACACCTTC.